This is a list of T cell receptor beta chains from one sample in a study of human T cells and chemical hapten exposure. Via MiXCR, TCRdb re-called the RACE reads, giving one row per CDR3 protein. The sample lists 95,000 to 130,000 distinct CDR3 sequences; roughly an eighth were seen once. The material sequenced was whole blood, taken in connection with sensitization to the hapten diphenylcyclopropenone (DPC). The source of these receptors is a woman between 50 and 59 years old with alopecia areata. Some clones in this sample may be carry-over from other donors' samples. Both conserved end residues are part of each CDR3. Fields, in order: V gene, D gene, J gene, clone size, CDR3 DNA, CDR3 protein. D genes are given only for firm matches. A row's size may be missing; if present it is once, few, many or a size class.

V: TRBV5-1; D: TRBD1; J: TRBJ2-7; size: -; DNA: TGCGCCAGCAGCTCCTTACCAGGGGGCTACGAGCAGTACTTC; CDR3: CASSSLPGGYEQYF
V: TRBV28; D: TRBD1; J: TRBJ2-3; size: -; DNA: TGTGCCAGCAGTTGGGGTTTACGGGACAGCCCCACAGATACGCAGTATTTT; CDR3: CASSWGLRDSPTDTQYF
V: TRBV18; D: -; J: TRBJ2-7; size: -; DNA: TGTGCCAGCTCACCTGAGCCGACGGGGAACCCCTACGAGCAGTACTTC; CDR3: CASSPEPTGNPYEQYF
V: TRBV28; D: TRBD1; J: TRBJ2-7; size: few; DNA: TGTGCCAGCAGTTTAAAATCCGGGACAGGGCCCTACGAGCAGTACTTC; CDR3: CASSLKSGTGPYEQYF
V: TRBV7-9; D: TRBD1; J: TRBJ1-1; size: many; DNA: TGTGCCAGCAGGAAGCAGGGGGCGAGAATTAGCACTGAAGCTTTCTTT; CDR3: CASRKQGARISTEAFF
V: TRBV6-5; D: -; J: TRBJ1-2; size: many; DNA: TGTGCCAGCAGTTACTCGGCTGGCGGGCTGAGGGACTATGGCTACACCTTC; CDR3: CASSYSAGGLRDYGYTF
V: TRBV28; D: TRBD2; J: TRBJ2-1; size: many; DNA: TGTGCCAGCATTATCGGGACTAGCGGGAGAAATGAGCAGTTCTTC; CDR3: CASIIGTSGRNEQFF
V: TRBV28; D: -; J: TRBJ1-2; size: many; DNA: TGTGCCAGCAGAATCACAGGAGATGGCTACACCTTC; CDR3: CASRITGDGYTF
V: TRBV28; D: -; J: TRBJ1-6; size: few; DNA: TGTGCCAGCAGTTTATACGGGGGGCGTGGGCCCCTCCACTTT; CDR3: CASSLYGGRGPLHF
V: TRBV4-3; D: -; J: TRBJ1-2; size: many; DNA: TGCGCCAGCAGCCAAGCCCTCGGGCAAAGGAGCTATGGCTACACCTTC; CDR3: CASSQALGQRSYGYTF
V: TRBV10-1; D: -; J: TRBJ2-5; size: -; DNA: TGCGCCAGCAGTGAGTCGGTAGGGCGAGAGACCCAGTACTTC; CDR3: CASSESVGRETQYF
V: TRBV7-2; D: -; J: TRBJ2-2; size: -; DNA: TGTGCCAGCAGCTTCACTGAGTACACCGGGGAGCTGTTTTTT; CDR3: CASSFTEYTGELFF
V: TRBV6-2/TRBV6-3; D: -; J: TRBJ2-1; size: few; DNA: TGTGCCAGCAGTTACTCGGCGTCTTACAATGAGCAGTTCTTC; CDR3: CASSYSASYNEQFF
V: TRBV6-2/TRBV6-3; D: TRBD1; J: TRBJ1-1; size: -; DNA: TGTGCCAGCAGTAAATCCACTGGGACAGGGAGGGCTGAAGCTTTCTTT; CDR3: CASSKSTGTGRAEAFF
V: TRBV6-6; D: -; J: TRBJ1-1; size: many; DNA: TGTGCCAGCAGTTACGATAGGAACACTGAAGCTTTCTTT; CDR3: CASSYDRNTEAFF
V: TRBV10-3; D: -; J: TRBJ1-5; size: -; DNA: TGTGCCATCAGTGAGACCAATCAGCCCCAGCATTTT; CDR3: CAISETNQPQHF
V: TRBV7-6; D: -; J: TRBJ2-7; size: few; DNA: TGTGCCAGCAGCTTAGCCGGCGGGAGAACAGGGGAGCAGTACTTC; CDR3: CASSLAGGRTGEQYF
V: TRBV6-5; D: -; J: TRBJ2-7; size: many; DNA: TGTGCCAGCAGTTACGCCTTGAGGGGTCACTACGAGCAGTACTTC; CDR3: CASSYALRGHYEQYF